This is a list of T cell receptor beta chains from one sample in a study of patients and donors after allogeneic stem cell transplantation. MiXCR, applied by TCRdb to the RT-PCR reads, yields one record per CDR3 protein. Seen here are over 150,000 distinct CDR3 sequences, roughly two fifths observed once, and the top ten hold 25% to 35%. Sample: blood, either unsorted or a sorted T cell fraction (not recorded which). All receptors derive from a human donor who was either an allogeneic HSCT recipient or a stem cell or donor lymphocyte infusion donor (not recorded which). It is not recorded whose cells these are; they may come from a transplant donor. The CDR3 runs from the conserved cysteine through the conserved F or W. Each record gives: V gene, J gene, D gene, CDR3 length, clone size, CDR3 protein, CDR3 DNA. A D gene is named only where the DNA matches it firmly. Clone size is stated in some rows and not others, as once, few, many or a class when expanded.

V: TRBV7-6
J: TRBJ1-1
D: TRBD1
length: 14
size: few
CDR3: CASTEGQINTEAFF
DNA: TGTGCCAGCACCGAGGGACAGATCAACACTGAAGCTTTCTTT

V: TRBV2
J: TRBJ2-6
D: NA
length: 13
size: once
CDR3: CAKTDSGANVLTF
DNA: TGTGCCAAGACGGACTCTGGGGCCAACGTCCTGACTTTC

V: TRBV29-1
J: TRBJ2-1
D: NA
length: 14
size: NA
CDR3: CSVEDLTGGGEQFF
DNA: TGCAGCGTTGAAGACTTGACAGGAGGCGGTGAGCAGTTCTTC

V: TRBV20-1
J: TRBJ1-1
D: NA
length: 12
size: NA
CDR3: CKTGTIDTEAFF
DNA: TGCAAGACCGGGACAATCGACACTGAAGCTTTCTTT

V: TRBV12-3/TRBV12-4
J: TRBJ1-1
D: NA
length: 16
size: NA
CDR3: CASTHLGDHRNTEAFF
DNA: TGTGCCAGCACCCACCTCGGGGATCACAGGAACACTGAAGCTTTCTTT

V: TRBV29-1
J: TRBJ2-1
D: TRBD2
length: 16
size: once
CDR3: CSVESPSGRPSSEQFF
DNA: TGCAGCGTTGAATCCCCCAGCGGGAGGCCATCCAGTGAGCAGTTCTTC

V: TRBV7-9
J: TRBJ1-1
D: NA
length: 14
size: NA
CDR3: CASSLWDSNTEAFF
DNA: TGTGCCAGCAGCTTATGGGATAGCAACACTGAAGCTTTCTTT

V: TRBV28
J: TRBJ2-2
D: TRBD1
length: 18
size: NA
CDR3: CASSYLTGPATNTGELFF
DNA: TGTGCCAGCAGTTATTTGACAGGGCCTGCCACGAACACCGGGGAGCTGTTTTTT

V: TRBV29-1
J: TRBJ1-1
D: TRBD1
length: 14
size: few
CDR3: CSDHLQGARTEAFF
DNA: TGCAGCGACCACCTACAGGGGGCGAGGACTGAAGCTTTCTTT

V: TRBV6-2/TRBV6-3
J: TRBJ1-4
D: NA
length: 15
size: NA
CDR3: CASSYEDSANEKLFF
DNA: TGTGCCAGCAGTTACGAGGACAGCGCGAATGAAAAACTGTTTTTT

V: TRBV7-2
J: TRBJ2-1
D: NA
length: 13
size: NA
CDR3: CASSLDIYNEQFF
DNA: TGTGCCAGCAGCTTGGACATATACAATGAGCAGTTCTTC

V: TRBV4-2
J: TRBJ1-2
D: TRBD1
length: 15
size: NA
CDR3: CASSQELDRVYGYTF
DNA: TGTGCCAGCAGCCAAGAATTGGACAGGGTCTATGGCTACACCTTC

V: TRBV6-2/TRBV6-3
J: TRBJ1-1
D: NA
length: 15
size: NA
CDR3: CASSLEGLMNTEAFF
DNA: TGTGCCAGCAGCCTAGAGGGGCTTATGAACACTGAAGCTTTCTTT

V: TRBV12-3/TRBV12-4
J: TRBJ1-2
D: TRBD1
length: 13
size: few
CDR3: CASSRDRESGYTF
DNA: TGTGCCAGCAGTCGGGACAGGGAAAGTGGCTACACCTTC

V: TRBV12-5
J: TRBJ1-1
D: TRBD1
length: 15
size: NA
CDR3: CASASRGGKVTEAFF
DNA: TGTGCTTCCGCCTCCAGGGGGGGAAAGGTCACTGAAGCTTTCTTT

V: TRBV14
J: TRBJ2-1
D: NA
length: 17
size: NA
CDR3: CASSQDLSGSSYNEQFF
DNA: TGTGCCAGCAGCCAAGATTTGAGCGGTAGCTCCTACAATGAGCAGTTCTTC

V: TRBV29-1
J: TRBJ1-2
D: TRBD1
length: 13
size: NA
CDR3: CSASDRGDYGYTF
DNA: TGCAGCGCCTCGGACAGGGGGGACTATGGCTACACCTTC

V: TRBV6-5
J: TRBJ1-6
D: NA
length: 16
size: few
CDR3: CASSFLPTGRNSPLHF
DNA: TGTGCCAGCAGTTTCCTCCCGACAGGACGCAATTCACCCCTCCACTTT

V: TRBV6-2/TRBV6-3
J: TRBJ2-7
D: NA
length: 12
size: NA
CDR3: CASRAGYYEQYF
DNA: TGTGCCAGCAGAGCGGGTTACTACGAGCAGTACTTC

V: TRBV7-9
J: TRBJ2-4
D: TRBD2
length: 17
size: once
CDR3: CASSMGLPLSAKNIQYF
DNA: TGTGCCAGCAGCATGGGACTACCTCTCTCGGCCAAAAACATTCAGTACTTC

V: TRBV7-2
J: TRBJ2-3
D: TRBD2
length: 15
size: few
CDR3: CASSLALGGSDTQYF
DNA: TGTGCCAGCAGCTTAGCGTTGGGCGGGAGTGATACGCAGTATTTT

V: TRBV5-6
J: TRBJ2-3
D: NA
length: 17
size: NA
CDR3: CASSLSPADLWKDTQYF
DNA: TGTGCCAGCAGCTTGAGCCCCGCGGATCTCTGGAAGGATACGCAGTATTTT

V: TRBV29-1
J: TRBJ2-1
D: NA
length: 15
size: NA
CDR3: CSPERVGGSYNEQFF
DNA: TGCAGCCCTGAAAGGGTGGGCGGTTCCTACAATGAGCAGTTCTTC

V: TRBV4-3
J: TRBJ1-4
D: NA
length: 17
size: NA
CDR3: CASSQDLPGIGVEKLFF
DNA: TGCGCCAGCAGCCAAGATCTCCCGGGAATCGGAGTTGAAAAACTGTTTTTT

V: TRBV5-1
J: TRBJ1-2
D: NA
length: 15
size: once
CDR3: CASSPQTETGYGYTF
DNA: TGCGCCAGCAGCCCTCAAACAGAGACGGGCTATGGCTACACCTTC

V: TRBV5-1
J: TRBJ2-5
D: TRBD2
length: 15
size: NA
CDR3: CASSLRGGPQETQYF
DNA: TGCGCCAGCAGCTTAAGGGGAGGGCCCCAAGAGACCCAGTACTTC

V: TRBV5-1
J: TRBJ2-1
D: TRBD2
length: 15
size: few
CDR3: CASSSLAAPYNEQFF
DNA: TGCGCCAGCAGCTCCCTAGCGGCCCCCTACAATGAGCAGTTCTTC

V: TRBV6-5
J: TRBJ2-1
D: NA
length: 10
size: NA
CDR3: CASRGGPLVF
DNA: TGTGCCAGCAGGGGGGGGCCACTTGTCTTC

V: TRBV9
J: TRBJ1-2
D: TRBD1
length: 13
size: few
CDR3: CASSTGGQAGYTF
DNA: TGTGCCAGCAGCACAGGGGGCCAAGCGGGCTACACCTTC

V: TRBV4-3
J: TRBJ2-7
D: NA
length: 14
size: few
CDR3: CASSQDPSSDEQYF
DNA: TGCGCCAGCAGCCAAGATCCATCCTCCGACGAGCAGTACTTC

V: TRBV7-9
J: TRBJ2-3
D: NA
length: 15
size: few
CDR3: CASTITGALTDTQYF
DNA: TGTGCCAGCACCATAACGGGGGCATTGACAGATACGCAGTATTTT

V: TRBV29-1
J: TRBJ1-1
D: NA
length: 9
size: NA
CDR3: CSVGAEAFF
DNA: TGCAGCGTAGGGGCTGAAGCTTTCTTT

V: TRBV5-1
J: TRBJ2-1
D: NA
length: 16
size: NA
CDR3: CASSSQYSTPYNEQFF
DNA: TGCGCCAGCAGCTCACAATACTCGACACCCTACAATGAGCAGTTCTTC

V: TRBV3-1
J: TRBJ1-3
D: NA
length: 16
size: few
CDR3: CASSLPGPFSGNTIYF
DNA: TGTGCCAGCAGCTTACCGGGACCCTTCTCTGGAAACACCATATATTTT

V: TRBV9
J: TRBJ1-2
D: TRBD1
length: 16
size: NA
CDR3: CASSAGQGRVGYGYTF
DNA: TGTGCCAGCAGCGCCGGACAGGGAAGGGTAGGCTATGGCTACACCTTC

V: TRBV7-6
J: TRBJ2-3
D: NA
length: 14
size: NA
CDR3: CAGSFSRGADTQYF
DNA: TGTGCCGGCAGCTTTAGTAGGGGTGCAGATACGCAGTATTTT

V: TRBV4-1
J: TRBJ2-2
D: NA
length: 19
size: once
CDR3: CASSLSGPAGSWLTGELFF
DNA: TGCGCCAGCAGCCTATCGGGACCAGCGGGTTCCTGGTTGACCGGGGAGCTGTTTTTT

V: TRBV20-1
J: TRBJ1-5
D: TRBD1
length: 15
size: NA
CDR3: CSAAGQGYSNQPQHF
DNA: TGCAGTGCAGCGGGACAGGGCTATAGCAATCAGCCCCAGCATTTT

V: TRBV6-2/TRBV6-3
J: TRBJ2-1
D: TRBD2
length: 16
size: NA
CDR3: CASVGLAGGYYNEQFF
DNA: TGTGCCAGCGTGGGACTAGCGGGAGGATATTACAATGAGCAGTTCTTC

V: TRBV27
J: TRBJ1-5
D: NA
length: 15
size: NA
CDR3: CASSLLGGSNQPQHF
DNA: TGTGCCAGCAGTTTATTAGGGGGGAGCAATCAGCCCCAGCATTTT

V: TRBV27
J: TRBJ1-1
D: NA
length: 14
size: few
CDR3: CASSLSHTGPEAFF
DNA: TGTGCCAGCAGTTTATCTCATACAGGCCCTGAAGCTTTCTTT

V: TRBV15
J: TRBJ2-3
D: TRBD2
length: 16
size: NA
CDR3: CATSRGEGLFPDTQYF
DNA: TGTGCCACCAGCAGAGGGGAGGGGCTGTTTCCAGATACGCAGTATTTT

V: TRBV20-1
J: TRBJ1-2
D: TRBD1
length: 14
size: NA
CDR3: CSAPGQGESYGYTF
DNA: TGCAGTGCACCCGGACAGGGGGAATCCTATGGCTACACCTTC

V: TRBV27
J: TRBJ2-7
D: NA
length: 13
size: few
CDR3: CASSFGLAYEQYF
DNA: TGTGCCAGCAGTTTCGGGCTGGCCTACGAGCAGTACTTC

V: TRBV24-1
J: TRBJ1-2
D: NA
length: 14
size: NA
CDR3: CATSPSAHNYGYTF
DNA: TGTGCCACCAGTCCTTCAGCCCATAACTATGGCTACACCTTC

V: TRBV5-6
J: TRBJ2-7
D: NA
length: 16
size: NA
CDR3: CASSLEADSVIYEQYF
DNA: TGTGCCAGCAGCTTGGAGGCGGATTCCGTTATATACGAGCAGTACTTC

V: TRBV9
J: TRBJ2-3
D: NA
length: 15
size: once
CDR3: CASSVLRGVTDTQYF
DNA: TGTGCCAGCAGCGTACTGAGGGGAGTTACAGATACGCAGTATTTT

V: TRBV12-3/TRBV12-4
J: TRBJ1-2
D: NA
length: 13
size: few
CDR3: CASSPPHPNGYTF
DNA: TGTGCCAGCAGCCCACCCCACCCGAACGGCTACACCTTC

V: TRBV30
J: TRBJ1-1
D: NA
length: 13
size: once
CDR3: CAWSDRANTEAFF
DNA: TGTGCCTGGAGTGATAGGGCCAACACTGAAGCTTTCTTT

V: TRBV5-1
J: TRBJ1-1
D: NA
length: 14
size: NA
CDR3: CASSLLRQPTEAFF
DNA: TGCGCCAGCAGCTTGTTGCGGCAGCCCACTGAAGCTTTCTTT

V: TRBV29-1
J: TRBJ1-2
D: NA
length: 13
size: NA
CDR3: CSALGRTENGYTF
DNA: TGCAGCGCCCTCGGACGAACAGAAAATGGCTACACCTTC

V: TRBV28
J: TRBJ1-3
D: NA
length: 17
size: few
CDR3: CASSLSTNSRSGNTIYF
DNA: TGTGCCAGCAGTTTATCAACGAACAGCCGCTCTGGAAACACCATATATTTT

V: TRBV9
J: TRBJ1-2
D: NA
length: 15
size: NA
CDR3: CASSATEQANYGYTF
DNA: TGTGCCAGCAGCGCCACGGAGCAGGCCAACTATGGCTACACCTTC

V: TRBV7-8
J: TRBJ1-3
D: TRBD1
length: 19
size: few
CDR3: CASSLVAGQGILRGNTIYF
DNA: TGTGCCAGCAGCTTAGTGGCGGGACAGGGGATTTTGAGAGGAAACACCATATATTTT

V: TRBV27
J: TRBJ2-3
D: NA
length: 18
size: few
CDR3: CASSFPISVAQGVDTQYF
DNA: TGTGCCAGCAGTTTCCCCATCTCAGTGGCCCAAGGGGTAGATACGCAGTATTTT